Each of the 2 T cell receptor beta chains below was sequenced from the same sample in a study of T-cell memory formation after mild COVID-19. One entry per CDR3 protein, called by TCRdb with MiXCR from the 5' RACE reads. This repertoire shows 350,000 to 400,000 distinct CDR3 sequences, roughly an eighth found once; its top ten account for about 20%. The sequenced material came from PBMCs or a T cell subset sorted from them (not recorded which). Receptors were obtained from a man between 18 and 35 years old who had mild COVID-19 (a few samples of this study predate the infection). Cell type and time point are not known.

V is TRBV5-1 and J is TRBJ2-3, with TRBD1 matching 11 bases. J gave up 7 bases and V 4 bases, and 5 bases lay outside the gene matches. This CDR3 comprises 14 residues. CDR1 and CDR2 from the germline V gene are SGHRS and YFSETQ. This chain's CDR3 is CASSTGQGGNTQYF. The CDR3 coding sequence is TGCGCCAGCAGCACGGGACAGGGGGGAAATACGCAGTATTTT.

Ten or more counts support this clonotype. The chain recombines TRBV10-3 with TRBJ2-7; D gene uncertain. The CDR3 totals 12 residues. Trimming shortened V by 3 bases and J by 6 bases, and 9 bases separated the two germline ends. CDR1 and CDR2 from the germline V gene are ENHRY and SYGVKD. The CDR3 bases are TGTGCCATCAGTGAAGTGGGTAGCGAGCAGTACTTC. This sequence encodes CAISEVGSEQYF.